The 21 T cell receptor beta chains presented below share a single source sample, sequenced in a study of CD8+ T cells in alopecia areata. cDNA reverse transcribed from extracted RNA served as the sequencing template. Sequencing was performed with immunoSEQ multiplex PCR; in TCRdb, only in-frame clones are kept and a portion is missing. This table holds 60,000 to 90,000 clones, 66% found once. Documented treatment: oral pan-JAK inhibitor, 5-10 mg twice daily. The sequencing here drew on CD8+ T cells sorted from blood, taken at week 24, from a patient treated with tofacitinib. These receptors were obtained from a human donor with alopecia areata.

The rearrangement links TRBV9 to TRBJ1-5; D remains unclear. Trimming removed 6 bases from V and 7 bases from J, with 5 bases in between. Germline values: CDR1 SGDLS, CDR2 YYNGEE. This CDR3 comprises 10 residues. CDR3 DNA: TGTGCCAGCATGAGGCAGCCCCAGCATTTT. This gives the protein CASMRQPQHF.

This sequence joins TRBV5-1 and TRBJ2-7; 8 bases are a match to TRBD1. Germline V lookup: CDR1 SGHRS, CDR2 YFSETQ. The CDR3 consists of 15 residues. V lost 1 base and J lost 2; bases outside the gene matches: 5. The CDR3 reads CASSLTQQGAYEQYF. In DNA form, the CDR3 reads TGCGCCAGCAGCTTGACCCAACAGGGGGCCTACGAGCAGTACTTC. Full variable domain (remainder filled in from reference TRBV5-1 and TRBJ2-7): KAGVTQTPRYLIKTRGQQVTLSCSPISGHRSVSWYQQTPGQGLQFLFEYFSETQRNKGNFPGRFSGRQFSNSRSEMNVSTLELGDSALYLCASSLTQQGAYEQYFGPGTRLTVT.

The rearrangement uses TRBV7-9 and TRBJ2-7; perhaps TRBD2 as D (5 bases). The CDR3 runs to 13 residues. V was clipped by 5 bases and J by 7 bases, with 15 bases between them. From germline, CDR1 is SEHNR and CDR2 FQNEAQ (reference sequence). DNA for the CDR3: TGTGCCAGCAGCCGGGATTCGAGTGGGGAGCAGTACTTC. Amino acids: CASSRDSSGEQYF.

This chain uses TRBV4-3 with TRBJ1-2, with D perhaps matching TRBD1 (6 bases). Trimming removed 0 bases from V and 4 bases from J, with 9 bases in between. The CDR3 length is 14 residues. Germline V lookup: CDR1 LGHNA, CDR2 YSLEER. CDR3 amino acids: CASSQDRGGYGYTF. In DNA form, the CDR3 reads TGCGCCAGCAGCCAAGATAGGGGGGGCTATGGCTACACCTTC.

This clone showed up just once. The chain employs TRBV2 and TRBJ1-1; TRBD1 might be the D (6 bases). Germline loops: CDR1 SNHLY, CDR2 FYNNEI. V gave up 10 bases and J gave up 6 bases, with 15 bases separating them. This CDR3 spans 12 amino acids. This chain's CDR3 is CATNPGGAEAFF. Written as DNA, the CDR3 is TGTGCCACCAACCCGGGGGGCGCTGAAGCTTTCTTT.

This clone was seen a single time. The chain uses TRBV5-1 and TRBJ2-7; tentative D call: TRBD2 (6 bases). The CDR3 runs to 14 residues. Trimming took 0 bases from V and 0 from J, leaving 7 bases between them. Germline V gene lookup returns CDR1 SGHRS and CDR2 YFSETQ. The CDR3 reads CASSLGLVSYEQYF. Here the CDR3 DNA reads TGCGCCAGCAGCTTGGGACTAGTCTCCTACGAGCAGTACTTC.

This clone was counted only a few times. The chain uses TRBV10-3 and TRBJ2-1, with TRBD2 matching 9 bases. Per germline, CDR1 ENHRY and CDR2 SYGVKD. The CDR3 is made up of 13 amino acids. The CDR3 loop is CVSSTSGYNEQFF. The CDR3 DNA is TGTGTCTCGTCGACTAGCGGTTACAATGAGCAGTTCTTC.

J is TRBJ2-7 and V is TRBV5-1; perhaps TRBD2 as D (5 bases). Trimming left V 0 bases short and J 0 bases short, with 13 bases between. Germline CDR1 and CDR2: SGHRS and YFSETQ. This CDR3 contains 16 residues. CDR3 DNA sequence: TGCGCCAGCAGCTTGGATCCGGGGATTTTCTCCTACGAGCAGTACTTC. Amino acid sequence: CASSLDPGIFSYEQYF.

V gene TRBV9 combines with J gene TRBJ2-3, with D uncertain. CDR3 length: 15 amino acids. Per germline, CDR1 SGDLS and CDR2 YYNGEE. Trimming left V 1 base short and J 2 bases short, with 11 bases between. The DNA for the CDR3 is TGTGCCAGCAGCGTATATTCAGAGCCCACAGATACGCAGTATTTT. Protein: CASSVYSEPTDTQYF.

This clone has ten or more counts. The gene calls are TRBV5-1 and TRBJ2-7, with D perhaps TRBD2 (6 bases). The germline V gene encodes CDR1 SGHRS and CDR2 YFSETQ. The V end lost 5 bases, the J end lost 2 bases, and 11 bases lay between the germline ends. The CDR3 loop spans 13 amino acids. The CDR3 is CASRSGSPYEQYF. In DNA form, the CDR3 reads TGCGCCAGCAGGTCCGGGAGCCCCTACGAGCAGTACTTC.

The V and J genes are TRBV21-1 and TRBJ2-7; no check of the table's D call, TRBD1, against the DNA was made. TRBV21-1 is listed as a pseudogene. The CDR3 totals 14 residues. In DNA, the CDR3 is TGTGCCAGCAGCAAAAACAGGGAGAATAGAGTGCAGTACTTC. Amino acid sequence: CASSKNRENRVQYF.

This sequence joins TRBV4-1 and TRBJ1-1, with D tentatively TRBD1 (6 bases). This CDR3 spans 16 amino acids. The V end lost 0 bases, the J end lost 6 bases, and 17 bases lay between the germline ends. Germline CDR1 is MGHRA and CDR2 is YSYEKL. CDR3 nucleotide sequence: TGCGCCAGCAGCCAAGAAGGAGGACAGCTCACTTCTGAAGCTTTCTTT. It specifies CASSQEGGQLTSEAFF.

This clone was found a few times. The chain combines TRBV27 with TRBJ2-6, with D perhaps being TRBD1 or TRBD2 (5 bases each). The CDR3 is made up of 13 amino acids. The germline V and J ends were trimmed by 4 bases and 4 bases, with 5 bases remaining between them. Germline V gives CDR1 MNHEY, CDR2 SMNVEV (reference sequence). CDR3 loop: CASSWGGANVLTF. The CDR3, as DNA: TGTGCCAGCAGTTGGGGGGGGGCCAACGTCCTGACTTTC.

This chain links TRBV29-1 with TRBJ2-7; D is unresolved. Trimming cost V 0 bases and J 4 bases, with 10 bases left between them. Germline CDR1 is SQVTM and CDR2 is ANQGSEA. The CDR3 extends over 13 amino acids. The CDR3 spells CSVEEDDGYEQYF. The DNA of the CDR3 is TGCAGCGTTGAAGAAGACGACGGGTACGAGCAGTACTTC.

The V and J genes are TRBV27 and TRBJ2-1, with a possible D match to TRBD1 (5 bases). V lost 6 bases and J 0 bases, leaving 12 bases between the germline ends. CDR1 and CDR2 from the germline V gene are MNHEY and SMNVEV (reference sequence). The CDR3 totals 15 residues. In DNA form, the CDR3 reads TGTGCCAGCAGAGTTGGGGCAGACTCCTACAATGAGCAGTTCTTC. Residues: CASRVGADSYNEQFF.

The V gene is TRBV15, the J gene TRBJ2-3, with 12 nucleotides matching TRBD2. From germline, CDR1 is LNHNV and CDR2 YYDKDF (reference sequence). The V segment lost 2 bases and the J segment 4 bases; nucleotides outside the gene matches: 10. CDR3 length: 18 amino acids. The CDR3 protein is CATSRKMGTSGLADTQYF. CDR3 in DNA: TGTGCCACCAGCAGAAAGATGGGGACTAGCGGGTTAGCAGATACGCAGTATTTT. The full variable domain, rest sourced from reference TRBV15 and TRBJ2-3, is DAMVIQNPRYQVTQFGKPVTLSCSQTLNHNVMYWYQQKSSQAPKLLFHYYDKDFNNEADTPDNFQSRRPNTSFCFLDIRSPGLGDTAMYLCATSRKMGTSGLADTQYFGPGTRLTVL.

This clone was seen at least ten times. The chain carries TRBV6-5 and TRBJ1-1; D is possibly TRBD1 (5 bases). The germline V and J ends were trimmed by 6 bases and 4 bases, with 9 bases remaining between them. CDR1 is MNHEY, CDR2 SVGAGI, per germline. CDR3 size: 12 residues. The CDR3 loop reads CASRVGGTEAFF. The CDR3 nucleotides read TGTGCCAGCAGGGTCGGGGGCACTGAAGCTTTCTTT.

The rearrangement links TRBV6-6 to TRBJ1-1, with D possibly matching TRBD1 (5 bases). This CDR3 region has 14 residues. Trimming removed 7 bases from V and 4 bases from J, with 16 bases in between. From germline, CDR1 is MNHNY and CDR2 SVGAGI (reference sequence). Here the CDR3 DNA reads TGTGCCAGCACCCTTTCCCCAGGGTTCACTGAAGCTTTCTTT. This sequence encodes CASTLSPGFTEAFF.

The table lists this clone with a count of one. The chain is built from TRBV4-1 and TRBJ2-2, with D unclear. The CDR3 extends over 16 amino acids. Germline values: CDR1 MGHRA, CDR2 YSYEKL. Trimming stripped 2 bases from V and 1 base from J, with 11 bases between. The CDR3 sequence: CASSQRWTENTGELFF. The CDR3 DNA reads as TGCGCCAGCAGCCAACGGTGGACCGAGAACACCGGGGAGCTGTTTTTT.

With regard to this clone: The identical CDR3 is also encoded by other nucleotide sequences in the sample. This rearrangement joins TRBV4-3 to TRBJ2-3; D gene unclear. CDR3 length: 15 residues. Trimming shortened V by 0 bases and J by 0 bases, and 7 bases separated the two germline ends. CDR1 is LGHNA and CDR2 is YSLEER in the germline V gene. The CDR3 is CASSQDSTSTDTQYF. The DNA for the CDR3 is TGCGCCAGCAGCCAAGATTCGACTAGCACAGATACGCAGTATTTT.

The chain links TRBV12-5 to TRBJ2-5; no firm D call. V lost 3 bases, J lost 4 bases, and 3 bases lay in between. The CDR3 totals 11 residues. Germline loops: CDR1 LGHNT, CDR2 FRNRAP. CDR3 coding DNA: TGTGCTAGTGGTTTCGGAGAGACCCAGTACTTC. Amino acid sequence: CASGFGETQYF.